The 20 T cell receptor beta chains below come from one sample, sequenced in a study of T cell responses to AZD1222 COVID-19 vaccine. Method: immunoSEQ multiplex PCR; TCRdb's copy keeps in-frame clones and lacks some. The top ten hold roughly 3.8% of the sample, which has roughly 120,000 clones, approximately 85% seen once. Sequencing was performed on peripheral blood, taken on day 0 of MenACWY control vaccination. Source of these receptors: an adult in good health.

The rearrangement uses TRBV11-3 and TRBJ2-2; 8 bases fit TRBD1. The CDR3 extends over 15 amino acids. Germline CDR1 and CDR2: SGHNT and YENEEA. Germline trimming cut 3 bases from V and 7 bases from J; bases unmatched to any gene: 7. The CDR3 DNA sequence: TGTGCCAGCAGCTTTCAGGGGGCTATTGTCGGGGAGCTGTTTTTT. Translated: CASSFQGAIVGELFF.

V and J are TRBV5-6 and TRBJ2-7; 13 bases are a match to TRBD2. The CDR3 runs 14 residues. Germline-derived CDR1 and CDR2 are SGHDT and YYEEEE. Trimming removed 0 bases from V and 6 bases from J; junction bases left unmatched: 0. As DNA, the CDR3 is TGTGCCAGCAGCTTGGGACTAGCGGGGGGCGAGCAGTACTTC. This gives the protein CASSLGLAGGEQYF.

The gene calls are TRBV5-1 and TRBJ2-7, with a weak D call TRBD2 (6 bases). Looked up from germline, CDR1 is SGHRS and CDR2 is YFSETQ. There are 17 residues in the CDR3. V was clipped by 2 bases and J by 2 bases, with 20 bases between them. CDR3 nucleotides: TGCGCCAGCAGCTTCTCGTTTTCGGGGACTGGACCCTACGAGCAGTACTTC. Translated: CASSFSFSGTGPYEQYF. The full variable domain, its missing parts supplied by reference TRBV5-1 and TRBJ2-7, is KAGVTQTPRYLIKTRGQQVTLSCSPISGHRSVSWYQQTPGQGLQFLFEYFSETQRNKGNFPGRFSGRQFSNSRSEMNVSTLELGDSALYLCASSFSFSGTGPYEQYFGPGTRLTVT.

This chain uses TRBV7-8 with TRBJ1-1, with a possible D match to TRBD1 (6 bases). Trimming took 3 bases from V and 5 from J, leaving 13 bases between them. The CDR3 is 14 amino acids. Germline CDR1 is SGHVS and CDR2 is FQNEAQ. The CDR3 is CASSFGQGNTEAFF. Here the CDR3 DNA reads TGTGCCAGCAGCTTTGGCCAGGGGAATACTGAAGCTTTCTTT.

This clone was recorded only once. The V call is TRBV5-1, the J call TRBJ1-6, with 7 bases that match TRBD1. The CDR3 is 15 residues long. The germline gives CDR1 SGHRS, CDR2 YFSETQ. J lost 9 bases, V lost 4 bases, and 10 bases had no gene match. This CDR3 reads CASSVRQGEVSPLHF. Written as DNA, the CDR3 is TGCGCCAGCAGCGTAAGACAGGGAGAGGTTTCACCCCTCCACTTT.

The chain has TRBV5-1 and TRBJ1-1; D might be TRBD1 (5 bases). The V end was cut by 4 bases, the J end by 6 bases, with 16 bases between. Germline assignment: CDR1 SGHRS and CDR2 YFSETQ. The CDR3 has 14 residues. The CDR3 nucleotides read TGCGCCAGCAGCCCGTCCGGGGACCTCCCTGAAGCTTTCTTT. This codes for CASSPSGDLPEAFF.

This clone was picked up one time. The genes are TRBV7-8 and TRBJ2-7; D uncertain. Trimming pared 4 bases from V and 0 bases from J, leaving 10 bases between. The length of the CDR3 is 14 residues. CDR1 and CDR2 (germline): SGHVS, FQNEAQ. CDR3 in amino acids: CASSSTPSSYEQYF. CDR3 nucleotides: TGTGCCAGCAGCTCGACACCTAGCTCCTACGAGCAGTACTTC.

This chain connects TRBV6-1 to TRBJ1-4; 11 bases are shared with TRBD1. The length of the CDR3 is 16 residues. V lost 2 bases to trimming and J lost 7 bases; unmatched junction nucleotides: 6. Germline loops: CDR1 MNHNS, CDR2 SASEGT. The CDR3 DNA is TGTGCCAGCAGTGAAAGGGACAGGGGGTGGAGTGAAAAACTGTTTTTT. Protein: CASSERDRGWSEKLFF.

This chain uses TRBV6-5 with TRBJ1-1, with unresolved D. The V gene's germline CDR1 is MNHEY and CDR2 SVGAGI. This CDR3 contains 12 residues. V was pared by 7 bases and J by 1 base, with 7 bases between. This CDR3 is CASTAANTEAFF. In nucleotides, the CDR3 is TGTGCCAGCACGGCAGCGAACACTGAAGCTTTCTTT.

The chain is built from TRBV5-1 and TRBJ1-1; tentatively, D is TRBD1 (5 bases). The CDR3 has 15 amino acids. V lost 1 base to trimming and J lost 1 base, with 11 bases between them. Germline CDR1 reads SGHRS; CDR2 reads YFSETQ. The CDR3 protein is CASSLRGSKNTEAFF. In DNA, the CDR3 is TGCGCCAGCAGCTTGAGGGGCAGCAAGAACACTGAAGCTTTCTTT.

This chain joins TRBV11-2 and TRBJ2-7; tentative D call: TRBD1 (6 bases). There are 13 residues in the CDR3. Germline lookup yields CDR1 SGHAT and CDR2 FQNNGV. V was trimmed by 2 bases and J by 7 bases, leaving 12 bases between them. The chain's CDR3 is CASSLNRVGEQYF. The CDR3 DNA is TGTGCCAGCAGCTTAAACAGGGTCGGGGAGCAGTACTTC.

The chain joins TRBV24-1 to TRBJ2-1; D might be TRBD1 or TRBD2, each matching 6 bases. Germline V gene lookup returns CDR1 KGHDR and CDR2 SFDVKD. The CDR3 runs to 12 residues. Trimming cost V 10 bases and J 8 bases, with 14 bases left between them. The CDR3 loop is CATRGAGDEQFF. CDR3 bases: TGTGCCACTAGGGGGGCCGGGGATGAGCAGTTCTTC.

This chain links TRBV9 with TRBJ1-1; no clear D. Deletions cut 3 bases from V and 3 bases from J, with 9 bases between. This CDR3 comprises 13 residues. The germline gives CDR1 SGDLS, CDR2 YYNGEE. This chain's CDR3 is CASSEGSDTEAFF. The CDR3 DNA is TGTGCCAGCAGCGAGGGCTCCGACACTGAAGCTTTCTTT. The full variable domain, with the rest looked up from reference TRBV9 and TRBJ1-1, is DSGVTQTPKHLITATGQRVTLRCSPRSGDLSVYWYQQSLDQGLQFLIQYYNGEERAKGNILERFSAQQFPDLHSELNLSSLELGDSALYFCASSEGSDTEAFFGQGTRLTVV.

The chain uses TRBV16 and TRBJ2-7; 8 bases are a match to TRBD1. CDR3 length: 16 amino acids. Germline CDR1 and CDR2: KGHSY and FQNENV. V gave up 4 bases and J gave up 7 bases; unmatched junction bases: 15. The CDR3 region has the DNA TGTGCCAGCAGCCGAACCGACAGGGGCCGTAGTAGGGAGCAGTACTTC. Protein sequence: CASSRTDRGRSREQYF.

V is TRBV6-5 and J is TRBJ2-2; TRBD1 might be the D (5 bases). V lost 7 bases and J lost 5, with 11 bases in between. The CDR3 loop spans 13 amino acids. CDR1 is MNHEY and CDR2 is SVGAGI in the germline V gene. The CDR3 protein is CASIPGWTGELFF. The CDR3 bases are TGTGCCAGCATACCAGGGTGGACCGGGGAGCTGTTTTTT.

V usage is TRBV2 and J usage is TRBJ1-2; the D gene is possibly TRBD1 (6 bases). The V gene lost 8 bases and the J gene lost 5 bases, with 21 bases spanning the gap. The germline CDR1 and CDR2 sequences are SNHLY and FYNNEI. CDR3 length equals 15 residues. This chain's CDR3 is CASQPHDRISYGYTF. Here the CDR3 DNA reads TGTGCCAGCCAGCCCCACGACAGGATTTCATATGGCTACACCTTC.

This chain connects TRBV28 to TRBJ2-7, with TRBD1 matching over 7 bases. Germline trimming cut 5 bases from V and 2 bases from J; bases unmatched to any gene: 9. Per germline, CDR1 MDHEN and CDR2 SYDVKM. The CDR3 covers 15 residues. The CDR3 is CASSPRQGWAYEQYF. As DNA, the CDR3 is TGTGCCAGCAGTCCACGACAGGGATGGGCCTACGAGCAGTACTTC.

The rearrangement uses TRBV27 and TRBJ1-5; D not certain. The V gene lost 5 bases and the J gene lost 0 bases, with 5 bases spanning the gap. Per germline, CDR1 MNHEY and CDR2 SMNVEV (reference sequence). The CDR3 has 13 amino acids. CDR3 sequence (DNA): TGTGCCAGCAGTACGTATAGCAATCAGCCCCAGCATTTT. It codes for CASSTYSNQPQHF.

J is TRBJ2-3 and V is TRBV5-5, with 7 bases identical to TRBD2. The CDR3 runs 15 residues. The J segment lost 0 bases and the V segment lost 4 bases, leaving 5 bases of the junction unmatched. Germline CDR1 and CDR2: SGHKS and YYEKEE (reference sequence). CDR3 in DNA: TGTGCCAGCAGCCCTAGCGGAACTAGCACAGATACGCAGTATTTT. The encoded protein is CASSPSGTSTDTQYF.

This clone was seen a few times. The V and J genes are TRBV19 and TRBJ1-5; TRBD1 aligns across 7 bases. Germline CDR1 and CDR2: LNHDA and SQIVND (reference sequence). The ends lost 3 bases at V and 7 bases at J; junction bases unmatched: 9. This CDR3 is built from 15 residues. DNA of the CDR3: TGTGCCAGTAGTATGGACGGGACAGCGGGGCAGCCCCAGCATTTT. It translates to CASSMDGTAGQPQHF.